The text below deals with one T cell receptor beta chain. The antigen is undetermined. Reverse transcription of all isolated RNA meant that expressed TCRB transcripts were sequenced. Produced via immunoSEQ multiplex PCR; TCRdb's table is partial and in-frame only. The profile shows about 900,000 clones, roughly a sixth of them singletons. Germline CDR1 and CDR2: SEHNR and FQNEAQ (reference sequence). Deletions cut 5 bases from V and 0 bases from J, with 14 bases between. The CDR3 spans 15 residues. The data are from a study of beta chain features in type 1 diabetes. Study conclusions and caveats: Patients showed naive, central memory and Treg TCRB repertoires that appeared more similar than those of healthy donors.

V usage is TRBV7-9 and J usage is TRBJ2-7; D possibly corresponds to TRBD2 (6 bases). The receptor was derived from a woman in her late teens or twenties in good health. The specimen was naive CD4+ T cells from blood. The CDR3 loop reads CASSLLLEGSYEQYF. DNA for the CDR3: TGTGCCAGCAGCCTCCTCCTGGAGGGCTCCTACGAGCAGTACTTC.